The entry below describes one T cell receptor beta chain. Its target is not known. This specimen belongs to a study of siplizumab effects on memory and regulatory T cells. Study-level points and caveats: Naive T cells looked more diverse than memory cells, and they looked like major contributors to the alloresponse. Whether the proliferating Tregs (from siplizumab cultures) were suppressive was not confirmed.

V shed 7 bases and J shed 4 bases, with 11 bases lying between them. This CDR3 has 11 residues. CDR1 is SQVTM, CDR2 ANQGSEA, per germline. TCRdb keeps only in-frame clones here, not all; method: immunoSEQ multiplex PCR. The sample lists more than 95,000 clones; around 94% were seen once. The sequenced sample was non-Treg CD4+ T cells sorted from blood. The TCR sequence derives from a human donor in good health. V gene TRBV29-1 combines with J gene TRBJ2-7, with a weak D call TRBD2 (6 bases). As DNA, the CDR3 is TGCAGCGGGCGGGATGAGTACGAGCAGTACTTC. It translates to CSGRDEYEQYF.